The clone carrying this TCR beta chain has a single count. The sample is drawn from a study of T cell responses to AZD1222 COVID-19 vaccine. Per the germline V gene, CDR1 is KGHSH and CDR2 is LQKENI. V was clipped by 1 base and J by 7 bases; unmatched bases: 6. The CDR3 is 15 amino acids. TCRdb keeps only in-frame clones here, not all; method: immunoSEQ multiplex PCR. The sample lists some 120,000 clones; 93% were seen once. This material consisted of peripheral blood, taken on day 0 of AZD1222 vaccination. The chain recombines TRBV18 with TRBJ1-4, with 7 bases fitting TRBD1. The receptor was isolated from an adult in good health. Here the CDR3 reads CASSPREQGSEKLFF. DNA of the CDR3: TGTGCCAGCTCACCACGTGAACAGGGGTCTGAAAAACTGTTTTTT. Drawing the rest from reference TRBV18 and TRBJ1-4, the complete variable domain is NAGVMQNPRHLVRRRGQEARLRCSPMKGHSHVYWYRQLPEEGLKFMVYLQKENIIDESGMPKERFSAEFPKEGPSILRIQQVVRGDSAAYFCASSPREQGSEKLFFGSGTQLSVL.